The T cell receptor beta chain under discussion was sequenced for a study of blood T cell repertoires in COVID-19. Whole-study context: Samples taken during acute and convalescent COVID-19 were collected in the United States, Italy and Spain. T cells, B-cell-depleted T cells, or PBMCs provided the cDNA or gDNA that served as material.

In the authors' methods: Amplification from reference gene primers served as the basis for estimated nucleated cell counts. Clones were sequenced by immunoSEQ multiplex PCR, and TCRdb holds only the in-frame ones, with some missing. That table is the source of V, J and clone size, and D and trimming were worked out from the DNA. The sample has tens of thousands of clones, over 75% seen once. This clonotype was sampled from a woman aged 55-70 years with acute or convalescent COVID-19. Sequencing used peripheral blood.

CDR3 region: CASSAQTGTGNTIYF. In DNA form, the CDR3 reads TGTGCCAGCAGCGCTCAGACAGGGACTGGAAACACCATATATTTT. This rearrangement joins TRBV9 to TRBJ1-3, with 7 bases that match TRBD1. The CDR3 totals 15 residues. Germline V gives CDR1 SGDLS, CDR2 YYNGEE. V lost 3 bases and J lost 2; bases outside the gene matches: 5.